Each of the 21 T cell receptor beta chains below was sequenced from the same sample in a study of vaccination and CD4 T cells after COVID-19. Researchers used the Oncomine TCR Beta short-read assay to sequence DNA from cultured CD4+ T cells. TCRdb re-analysed the PCR reads in MiXCR, keeping a single row per CDR3 protein. The table includes some 23,000 distinct CDR3 sequences, over 25% detected once. These receptors' targets are unknown. Time point reported: late sampling 161 to 241 days after vaccination in a few convalescent patients. The treatment denotes: roughly 10-day PBMC culture with coronavirus spike peptide pools or control peptides (ViraFEST assay). Specimen: CD4+ T cells from blood, cultured in vitro, collected about 7 months after SARS-CoV-2 vaccination. The receptor source for this set is a human donor who had recovered from COVID-19.

This clonotype turned up a few times. The chain combines TRBV10-3 with TRBJ2-7; the D gene is possibly TRBD1 (6 bases). This CDR3 has 12 residues. V lost 3 bases to trimming and J lost 4 bases, with 7 bases between them. In germline, CDR1 is ENHRY, CDR2 SYGVKD. CDR3 in amino acids: CAISETGYEQYF. For the CDR3, the DNA is TGTGCCATCAGTGAAACAGGGTACGAGCAGTACTTC.

The chain employs TRBV28 and TRBJ2-3; 9 bases are shared with TRBD1. Germline assignment: CDR1 MDHEN and CDR2 SYDVKM. This CDR3 spans 17 amino acids. V was pared by 5 bases and J by 0 bases, with 9 bases of the junction left unmatched. The CDR3 coding sequence is TGTGCCAGCAGTCTAACCCTACAGGGGGCGAGCACAGATACGCAGTATTTT. This sequence encodes CASSLTLQGASTDTQYF.

In this sample, this clonotype turned up a few times. V is TRBV6-2 or TRBV6-3 and J is TRBJ2-7; the match to TRBD1 covers 8 bases. CDR3 length equals 15 residues. V was clipped by 0 bases and J by 2 bases; unmatched bases: 3. Germline V gene data show CDR1 as MNHEY and CDR2 as SVGEGT. The DNA of the CDR3 is TGTGCCAGCAGTTACTCGGACAGGGCTACCTACGAGCAGTACTTC. This sequence encodes CASSYSDRATYEQYF.

The gene calls are TRBV19 and TRBJ2-2, with D perhaps matching TRBD1 or TRBD2 (5 bases each). V was trimmed by 4 bases and J by 2 bases, leaving 14 bases between them. Looked up from germline, CDR1 is LNHDA and CDR2 is SQIVND (reference sequence). This CDR3 contains 16 residues. CDR3 loop: CASSKYGTANTGELFF. The CDR3 region has the DNA TGTGCCAGTAGTAAATACGGGACGGCCAACACCGGGGAGCTGTTTTTT.

The chain joins TRBV29-1 to TRBJ1-5; weak D call: TRBD1 (6 bases). The germline V gene has CDR1 SQVTM and CDR2 ANQGSEA. The CDR3 is made up of 14 amino acids. Trimming removed 5 bases from V and 0 bases from J, with 11 bases in between. CDR3 in amino acids: CSVRGHNSNQPQHF. The CDR3 DNA reads as TGCAGCGTTCGGGGACACAATAGCAATCAGCCCCAGCATTTT.

This clonotype was seen a few times. The chain combines TRBV20-1 with TRBJ2-3, with 9 bases lining up with TRBD2. V dropped 3 bases and J dropped 7; count of bases not matched to a gene: 11. CDR1 DFQATT and CDR2 SNEGSKA come from the germline V gene (reference sequence). This CDR3 is built from 15 residues. In DNA, the CDR3 is TGCAGTGCTAGTAGCGGCGGGGGGGCAGTAAATACGCAGTATTTT. Protein product: CSASSGGGAVNTQYF.

On this clonotype: At one of its ends the junction is not consistent with the germline gene, which may arise from a read error. The rearrangement uses TRBV6-4 and TRBJ2-7, with 9 bases matching TRBD2. This CDR3 is 16 amino acids long. In germline, CDR1 is MRHNA, CDR2 SNTAGT. CDR3 sequence reads: CASSDSGGRASNEQYF. CDR3 DNA: TGTGCCAGTAGTGACTCGGGCGGGAGGGCCTCTAATGAGCAGTACTTC.

This clonotype occurred a few times. This rearrangement joins TRBV6-2 or TRBV6-3 to TRBJ2-7, with 8 bases fitting TRBD1. The CDR3 runs 14 residues. Germline V gene sequence: CDR1 MNHEY, CDR2 SVGEGT. V shed 6 bases, J shed 3 bases, and the junction held 7 bases outside the gene matches. CDR3 DNA sequence: TGTGCCAGCAGACGGACAGGGTCTTTCTACGAGCAGTACTTC. Protein sequence: CASRRTGSFYEQYF.

This clonotype was seen more than once but under ten times. This rearrangement joins TRBV7-2 to TRBJ2-1, with 8 bases fitting TRBD2. This CDR3 contains 15 residues. V shed 5 bases and J 4 bases; nucleotides not matched to a gene: 7. The germline CDR1 and CDR2 sequences are SGHTA and FQGNSA. CDR3 region: CASSRSGSDYNEQFF. In DNA form, the CDR3 reads TGTGCCAGCAGCAGGAGCGGGAGTGATTACAATGAGCAGTTCTTC.

Worth noting for this clonotype: One end of the junction varies from germline; a read error may be responsible. The CDR3 sequence is CASSLDWTVFHF. As DNA, the CDR3 is TGTGCCAGCAGCTTGGATTGGACAGTCTTTCACTTC. The V call is TRBV7-9, the J call TRBJ1-2; D possibly corresponds to TRBD1 (6 bases). Germline assignment: CDR1 SEHNR and CDR2 FQNEAQ (reference sequence). This CDR3 spans 12 amino acids.

The gene calls are TRBV20-1 and TRBJ1-1; D might be TRBD1 (5 bases). The V end lost 0 bases, the J end lost 1 base, and 12 bases lay between the germline ends. The CDR3 is 15 residues long. Germline V gene sequence: CDR1 DFQATT, CDR2 SNEGSKA (reference sequence). In DNA, the CDR3 is TGCAGTGCTAGAGATCCCCAAGGGGAGAACACTGAAGCTTTCTTT. Translating it yields CSARDPQGENTEAFF.

The chain joins TRBV27 to TRBJ2-3, with 11 bases fitting TRBD2. The CDR3 contains 16 residues. Per germline, CDR1 MNHEY and CDR2 SMNVEV (reference sequence). The ends lost 5 bases at V and 4 bases at J; junction bases unmatched: 8. CDR3 region: CASSQLAGVGPDTQYF. The CDR3 DNA is TGTGCCAGCAGTCAACTAGCGGGAGTAGGCCCAGATACGCAGTATTTT.

In this sample, this clonotype turned up a few times. This rearrangement joins TRBV20-1 to TRBJ2-7; maybe TRBD1 (6 bases). The germline V and J ends were trimmed by 3 bases and 2 bases, with 14 bases remaining between them. The CDR3 totals 14 residues. Germline loops: CDR1 DFQATT, CDR2 SNEGSKA (reference sequence). CDR3 protein: CSARGHGQTYEQYF. Here the CDR3 DNA reads TGCAGTGCTAGGGGCCACGGACAGACCTACGAGCAGTACTTC.

The chain uses TRBV19 and TRBJ2-7; TRBD2 matches 9 bases. Looked up from germline, CDR1 is LNHDA and CDR2 is SQIVND (reference sequence). Germline trimming cut 6 bases from V and 4 bases from J; bases unmatched to any gene: 10. The CDR3 has 15 residues. CDR3 nucleotide sequence: TGTGCCAGTAGCCGACTAGCGGAGCGAGGGTACGAGCAGTACTTC. Translated: CASSRLAERGYEQYF.

This clonotype was counted only a few times. The V call is TRBV6-2 or TRBV6-3, the J call TRBJ2-3; maybe TRBD1 (6 bases). V was trimmed by 2 bases and J by 2 bases, leaving 14 bases between them. The length of the CDR3 is 16 residues. Germline assignment: CDR1 MNHEY and CDR2 SVGEGT. CDR3 sequence reads: CASSYGTIGPTDTQYF. The CDR3, as DNA: TGTGCCAGCAGTTACGGGACAATAGGGCCCACAGATACGCAGTATTTT.

This chain joins TRBV7-3 and TRBJ2-1, with D perhaps matching TRBD2 (6 bases). CDR3 length equals 14 residues. V lost 6 bases, J lost 5 bases, and 14 bases lay in between. The V gene's germline CDR1 is SGHTA and CDR2 FQGTGA. The CDR3 loop is CASRQHWGDNEQFF. Written as DNA, the CDR3 is TGTGCCAGCAGACAGCATTGGGGGGACAATGAGCAGTTCTTC.

Only a few counts were recorded for this clonotype. The CDR3 sequence is CAISGAYPNSPLHF. The CDR3, as DNA: TGTGCCATTTCAGGGGCTTACCCCAATTCACCCCTCCACTTT. The rearrangement joins TRBV10-3 to TRBJ1-6; D possibly corresponds to TRBD1 (6 bases). This CDR3 spans 14 amino acids. From germline, CDR1 is ENHRY and CDR2 SYGVKD. Trimming cost V 9 bases and J 7 bases, with 16 bases left between them.

This clonotype was found a few times. The chain links TRBV28 to TRBJ1-1, with D possibly TRBD1 on 6 matching bases. V was clipped by 6 bases and J by 6 bases, with 11 bases between them. The CDR3 consists of 12 residues. Germline CDR1 and CDR2: MDHEN and SYDVKM. The CDR3 region is CASRGALPEAFF. As DNA, the CDR3 is TGTGCCAGCAGGGGGGCGCTCCCTGAAGCTTTCTTT.

The chain carries TRBV10-3 and TRBJ2-5; 12 positions agree with TRBD2. V was pared by 3 bases and J by 6 bases, with 8 bases of the junction left unmatched. The CDR3 is 16 amino acids. Germline V gives CDR1 ENHRY, CDR2 SYGVKD. The CDR3 protein is CAISEELAGGLKTQYF. The CDR3 bases are TGTGCCATCAGTGAAGAACTAGCGGGAGGTCTAAAGACCCAGTACTTC.

The sample holds a few counts of this clonotype. This chain uses TRBV25-1 with TRBJ1-1, with TRBD1 matching over 9 bases. The J segment lost 4 bases and the V segment lost 1 base, leaving 4 bases of the junction unmatched. Germline lookup yields CDR1 MGHDK and CDR2 SYGVNS. The CDR3 has 15 residues. CDR3 sequence reads: CASSESGTGSTEAFF. The DNA for the CDR3 is TGTGCCAGCAGTGAATCCGGGACAGGGAGCACTGAAGCTTTCTTT.

The genes are TRBV2 and TRBJ2-1; D is perhaps TRBD2 (5 bases). The CDR3 is 11 amino acids. Germline V gene lookup returns CDR1 SNHLY and CDR2 FYNNEI. The germline V and J ends were trimmed by 2 bases and 14 bases, with 10 bases remaining between them. CDR3 residues: CASSELLAEFF. The CDR3 nucleotides read TGTGCCAGCAGTGAATTGCTAGCAGAGTTCTTC.